Following are 5 T cell receptor beta chains from one sample sequenced in a study of shared clonotypes between healthy human individuals. Profiled with immunoSEQ multiplex PCR; TCRdb holds only in-frame clones, not every one. The table records approximately 340,000 clones, about 73% of them present only once. Sample: memory CD4+ T cells sorted from blood. The subset here: CD45RA-negative fraction. The receptors come from a man aged 25 to 40 in good health.

The rearrangement links TRBV9 to TRBJ1-1; TRBD1 matches at 8 bases. CDR1 is SGDLS and CDR2 is YYNGEE in the germline V gene. CDR3 length equals 15 residues. V was clipped by 4 bases and J by 7 bases; unmatched bases: 12. The CDR3 loop reads CASSTTPDRASEAFF. The CDR3 DNA reads TGTGCCAGCAGCACTACCCCGGACAGGGCCAGTGAAGCTTTCTTT.

The V gene is TRBV30, the J gene TRBJ1-1; D gene unclear. There are 13 residues in the CDR3. Germline CDR1 is GTSNPN and CDR2 is SVGIG (reference sequence). Trimming stripped 0 bases from V and 1 base from J, with 6 bases between. CDR3 sequence: CAWSVGRNTEAFF. DNA for the CDR3: TGTGCCTGGAGTGTTGGACGGAACACTGAAGCTTTCTTT.

The chain carries TRBV2 and TRBJ2-2; possible D gene TRBD2, 6 bases. Per germline, CDR1 SNHLY and CDR2 FYNNEI. Trimming took 4 bases from V and 1 from J, leaving 7 bases between them. The CDR3 loop spans 14 amino acids. The CDR3 DNA sequence: TGTGCCAGCAGTGTGGGGGGGAACACCGGGGAGCTGTTTTTT. As protein: CASSVGGNTGELFF.

This chain links TRBV5-1 with TRBJ2-2, with 11 bases matching TRBD2. The CDR3 runs 17 residues. V was pared by 1 base and J by 1 base, with 3 bases of the junction left unmatched. CDR1 is SGHRS and CDR2 is YFSETQ in the germline V gene. The CDR3 DNA follows: TGCGCCAGCAGCTTGAAGGGGACTAGCGGGAACACCGGGGAGCTGTTTTTT. This encodes CASSLKGTSGNTGELFF.

This clone is a singleton in its sample. The gene calls are TRBV5-1 and TRBJ1-5; TRBD1 is a possible D gene (6 bases). V was cut by 4 bases and J by 7 bases, with 15 bases left in between. Germline loops: CDR1 SGHRS, CDR2 YFSETQ. The CDR3 has 14 residues. The CDR3 sequence: CASSEEGGYQPQHF. CDR3 in DNA: TGCGCCAGCAGCGAAGAGGGGGGATACCAGCCCCAGCATTTT.